This is a list of T cell receptor beta chains from one sample in a study of monozygotic twins with inflammatory bowel disease. From its re-call of the 5' RACE reads, TCRdb lists each CDR3 protein once, without DNA. In total, the table holds under 150,000 distinct CDR3 sequences. The source material was blood. The receptors originated from a human donor with ulcerative colitis or Crohn's disease, or a healthy co-twin of an affected twin (not recorded which). Each CDR3 is given with its conserved first and last residue.

V	J	CDR3
TRBV28	TRBJ2-3	CASRSGGTDTQYF
TRBV12-3/TRBV12-4	TRBJ1-1	CASSLGGVNTEAFF
TRBV4-1	TRBJ2-5	CASSPPGGTRGETQYF
TRBV20-1	TRBJ2-7	CSAREDRDPGEQYF
TRBV12-3/TRBV12-4	TRBJ1-4	CASSLDSSSRKKLFF
TRBV6-2/TRBV6-3	TRBJ2-7	CASSPEGRGGSEQYF
TRBV24-1	TRBJ1-2	CATSDSGTGGPIYGYTF
TRBV20-1	TRBJ1-6	CSARDQTTSYNSPLHF
TRBV5-6	TRBJ2-7	CASSKDRFWGSYEQYF
TRBV9	TRBJ2-1	CASSVGDSYNEQFF
TRBV20-1	TRBJ2-7	CSAVAGQLPYEQYF
TRBV24-1	TRBJ2-2	CATSHRFGELFF
TRBV5-1	TRBJ2-3	CASSSTLAGGAFSTDTQYF
TRBV7-6	TRBJ1-4	CASSLFGFDEKLFF
TRBV20-1	TRBJ1-2	CSARPFRGHGYTF
TRBV14	TRBJ2-2	CASSRNPGELFF
TRBV5-1	TRBJ2-5	CASRSPPQETQYF
TRBV29-1	TRBJ2-1	CSVEDRYRGGLNEQFF
TRBV5-1	TRBJ2-3	CASSVQGSKEDTQYF
TRBV7-2	TRBJ2-5	CASSSRAGPETQYF
TRBV12-3/TRBV12-4	TRBJ1-4	CASSLRDRGEKLFF
TRBV20-1	TRBJ2-2	CSARDSGYVGELFF
TRBV20-1	TRBJ2-7	CSARDAGTRTYEQYF
TRBV5-1	TRBJ2-5	CASSLGGGQQETQYF
TRBV20-1	TRBJ1-5	CSTGTGGMAGNQPQHF
TRBV11-1	TRBJ2-1	CASSLGIAGGDNEQFF
TRBV10-2	TRBJ2-3	CASRNTGGRDTQYF
TRBV2	TRBJ2-7	CASQFRPTHQDSYEQYF
TRBV5-1	TRBJ2-1	CASQVQGAYNEQFF
TRBV12-3/TRBV12-4	TRBJ1-2	CASRTSGGNYGYTF
TRBV7-9	TRBJ2-7	CASSSQPVRDLGQYF
TRBV4-3	TRBJ2-2	CASSQAPAQAGGELFF
TRBV20-1	TRBJ1-1	CSANDLTEAFF
TRBV7-8	TRBJ2-3	CASSFPVKGSSTDTQYF
TRBV12-3/TRBV12-4	TRBJ2-1	CASRADVAGARNEQFF
TRBV5-1	TRBJ1-5	CASSVGSTGPYQPQHF
TRBV29-1	TRBJ1-2	CSVEGDSPYGYTF
TRBV27	TRBJ1-5	CASSLLQGVSYSNQPQHF